This entry is about one T cell receptor (beta chain). Its antigen is not known. The CDR3 extends over 11 amino acids. The germline CDR1 and CDR2 sequences are MGHRA and YSYEKL. TCRdb reprocessed the 5' RACE reads, keeping one entry per CDR3 protein, no DNA. This sample's table has approximately 330,000 distinct CDR3 sequences. The data were taken from a study of monozygotic twins with inflammatory bowel disease. The study, taken as a whole, reports: With inverse Simpson as the measure, TCRbeta diversity was lower in IBD patients than in healthy co-twins.

Total RNA isolation used whole blood (no T cell sorting was performed). This chain links TRBV4-1 with TRBJ2-1; TCRdb lists TRBD2, though no DNA is available to test this call. The sample was blood. The sequence was obtained from a human donor with ulcerative colitis or Crohn's disease, or a healthy co-twin of an affected twin (not recorded which). The CDR3 sequence: CASSHGLEQFF.